The clone carrying this T cell receptor beta chain was seen only a few times. This sample is part of a study of T-cell reconstitution after alpha-beta-depleted transplantation in children. Preparation of the TCRbeta library was carried out with unique molecular identifiers. A single record per CDR3 protein comes from TCRdb applying MiXCR to the PCR reads. The repertoire holds approximately 420,000 distinct CDR3 sequences, with around 9.9% as singletons. The germline V gene encodes CDR1 DFQATT and CDR2 SNEGSKA (reference sequence). The germline V and J ends were trimmed by 3 bases and 7 bases, with 10 bases remaining between them. The CDR3 contains 12 residues.

The sequence was obtained from a human donor who donated a stem cell graft to a child with acute myeloid leukemia. The material sequenced was PBMCs from the stem cell graft donor, taken from the stem cell graft. V and J are TRBV20-1 and TRBJ2-1; D perhaps matches TRBD1 (5 bases). CDR3 DNA: TGCAGTGCTAGTAATCAGGGTAATGAGCAGTTCTTC. Translating it yields CSASNQGNEQFF.